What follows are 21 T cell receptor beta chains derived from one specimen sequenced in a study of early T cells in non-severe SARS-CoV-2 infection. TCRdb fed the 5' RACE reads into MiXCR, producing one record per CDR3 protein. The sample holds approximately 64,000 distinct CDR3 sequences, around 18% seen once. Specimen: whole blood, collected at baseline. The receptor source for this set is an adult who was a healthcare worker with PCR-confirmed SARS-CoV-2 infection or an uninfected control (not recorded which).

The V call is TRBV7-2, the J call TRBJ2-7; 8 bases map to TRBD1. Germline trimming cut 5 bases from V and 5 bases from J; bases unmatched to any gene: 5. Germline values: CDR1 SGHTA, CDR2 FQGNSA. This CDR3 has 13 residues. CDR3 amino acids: CASSPTGAHEQYF. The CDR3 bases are TGTGCCAGCAGCCCGACAGGGGCTCACGAGCAGTACTTC. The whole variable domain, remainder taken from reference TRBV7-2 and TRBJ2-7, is GAGVSQSPSNKVTEKGKDVELRCDPISGHTALYWYRQSLGQGLEFLIYFQGNSAPDKSGLPSDRFSAERTGGSVSTLTIQRTQQEDSAVYLCASSPTGAHEQYFGPGTRLTVT.

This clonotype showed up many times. The CDR3 DNA follows: TGTGCCAGTAGTCCCCAAAGAGCGGGTGCCATCTACGAGCAGTACTTC. Translation: CASSPQRAGAIYEQYF. The chain uses TRBV19 and TRBJ2-7, with D possibly matching TRBD2 (6 bases). The CDR3 covers 16 residues. Trimming took 5 bases from V and 3 from J, leaving 20 bases between them. Germline CDR1 LNHDA, CDR2 SQIVND (reference sequence).

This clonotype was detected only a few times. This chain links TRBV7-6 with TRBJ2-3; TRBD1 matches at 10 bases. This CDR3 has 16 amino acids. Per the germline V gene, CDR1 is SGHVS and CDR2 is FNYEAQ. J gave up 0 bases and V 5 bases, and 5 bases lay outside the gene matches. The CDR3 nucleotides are TGTGCCAGCAGCCCAACGGGACAGGGGAGCACAGATACGCAGTATTTT. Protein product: CASSPTGQGSTDTQYF.

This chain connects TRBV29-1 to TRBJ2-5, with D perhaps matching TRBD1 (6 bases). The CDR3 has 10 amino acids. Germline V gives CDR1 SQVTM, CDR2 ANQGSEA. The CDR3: CSAGEETQYF. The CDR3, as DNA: TGCAGTGCAGGGGAAGAGACCCAGTACTTC.

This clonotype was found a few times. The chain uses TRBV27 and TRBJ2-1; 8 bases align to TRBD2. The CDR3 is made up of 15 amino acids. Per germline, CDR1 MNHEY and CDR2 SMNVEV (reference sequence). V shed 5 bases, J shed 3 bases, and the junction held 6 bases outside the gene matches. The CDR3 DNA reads TGTGCCAGCAGTCCTATTAGCGGGGTCTACAATGAGCAGTTCTTC. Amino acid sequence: CASSPISGVYNEQFF.

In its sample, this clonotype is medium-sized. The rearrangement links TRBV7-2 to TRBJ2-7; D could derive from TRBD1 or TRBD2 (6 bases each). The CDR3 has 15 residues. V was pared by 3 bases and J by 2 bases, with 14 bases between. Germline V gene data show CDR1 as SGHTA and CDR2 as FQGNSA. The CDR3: CASSLGIGGTYEQYF. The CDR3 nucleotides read TGTGCCAGCAGCTTGGGTATAGGGGGGACCTACGAGCAGTACTTC. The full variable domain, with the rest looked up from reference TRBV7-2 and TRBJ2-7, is GAGVSQSPSNKVTEKGKDVELRCDPISGHTALYWYRQSLGQGLEFLIYFQGNSAPDKSGLPSDRFSAERTGGSVSTLTIQRTQQEDSAVYLCASSLGIGGTYEQYFGPGTRLTVT.

CDR3 region: CASSQGTRLGTDTQYF. The DNA for the CDR3 is TGTGCCAGCAGCCAAGGGACTCGTCTAGGCACAGATACGCAGTATTTT. This chain uses TRBV11-3 with TRBJ2-3; a possible D gene is TRBD2 (6 bases). Trimming stripped 5 bases from V and 1 base from J, with 16 bases between. Germline V gene lookup returns CDR1 SGHNT and CDR2 YENEEA. The CDR3 runs to 16 residues.

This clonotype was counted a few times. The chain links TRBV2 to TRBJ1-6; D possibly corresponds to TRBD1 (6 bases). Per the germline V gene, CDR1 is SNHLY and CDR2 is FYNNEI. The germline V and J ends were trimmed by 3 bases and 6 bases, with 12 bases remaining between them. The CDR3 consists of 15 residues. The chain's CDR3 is CASSDGQGPNSPLHF. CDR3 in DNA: TGTGCCAGCAGTGACGGCCAGGGGCCTAATTCACCCCTCCACTTT.

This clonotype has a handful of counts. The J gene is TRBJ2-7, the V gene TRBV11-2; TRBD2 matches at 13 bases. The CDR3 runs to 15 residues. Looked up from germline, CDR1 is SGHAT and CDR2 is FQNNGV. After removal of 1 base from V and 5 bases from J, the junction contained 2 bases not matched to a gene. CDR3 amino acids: CASSLGTSGSHEQYF. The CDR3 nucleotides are TGTGCCAGCAGCTTAGGGACTAGCGGGAGCCACGAGCAGTACTTC.

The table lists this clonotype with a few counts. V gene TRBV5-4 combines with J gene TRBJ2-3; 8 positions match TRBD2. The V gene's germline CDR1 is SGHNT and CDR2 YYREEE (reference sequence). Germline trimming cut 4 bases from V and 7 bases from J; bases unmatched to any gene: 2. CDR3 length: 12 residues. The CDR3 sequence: CASSPGGHTQYF. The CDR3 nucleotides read TGTGCCAGCAGCCCGGGGGGGCATACGCAGTATTTT.

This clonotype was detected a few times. The CDR3 here is CASQRVNTGELFF. The CDR3 nucleotides are TGCGCCAGCCAGCGGGTAAACACCGGGGAGCTGTTTTTT. This sequence joins TRBV4-3 and TRBJ2-2, with D maybe TRBD2 (6 bases). The V gene's germline CDR1 is LGHNA and CDR2 YSLEER. This CDR3 contains 13 residues. V lost 8 bases to trimming and J lost 2 bases, with 9 bases between them.

The chain's CDR3 is CASRLGQTKSNEKLFF. DNA for the CDR3: TGTGCCAGCAGACTGGGACAGACAAAGAGTAATGAAAAACTGTTTTTT. The gene calls are TRBV12-3 or TRBV12-4 and TRBJ1-4; 7 nucleotides match TRBD1. The CDR3 totals 16 residues. V lost 6 bases and J lost 4; bases outside the gene matches: 11.

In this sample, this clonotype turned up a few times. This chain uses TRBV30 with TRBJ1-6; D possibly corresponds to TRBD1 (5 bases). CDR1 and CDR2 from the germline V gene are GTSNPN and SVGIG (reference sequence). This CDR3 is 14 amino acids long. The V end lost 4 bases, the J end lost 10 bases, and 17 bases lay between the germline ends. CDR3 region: CAWTMRSGRSPLHF. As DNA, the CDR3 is TGTGCCTGGACCATGAGGTCAGGGCGCTCACCCCTCCACTTT.

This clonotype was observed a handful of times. As DNA, the CDR3 is TGCAGTGCTACTGCGGGAGGGATTTCCTACAATGAGCAGTTCTTC. This gives the protein CSATAGGISYNEQFF. The rearrangement uses TRBV20-1 and TRBJ2-1, with 9 bases fitting TRBD2. Germline V gene sequence: CDR1 DFQATT, CDR2 SNEGSKA (reference sequence). V dropped 4 bases and J dropped 1; count of bases not matched to a gene: 5. The CDR3 contains 15 residues.

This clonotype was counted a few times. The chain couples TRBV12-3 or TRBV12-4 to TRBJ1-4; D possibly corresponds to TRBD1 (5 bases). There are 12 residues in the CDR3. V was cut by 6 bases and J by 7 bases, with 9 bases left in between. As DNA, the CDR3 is TGTGCCAGCAGGCAGGGACTTGAAAAACTGTTTTTT. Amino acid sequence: CASRQGLEKLFF.

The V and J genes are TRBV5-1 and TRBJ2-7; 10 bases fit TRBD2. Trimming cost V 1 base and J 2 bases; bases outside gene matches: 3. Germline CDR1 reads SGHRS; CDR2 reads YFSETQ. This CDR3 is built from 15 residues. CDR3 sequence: CASSLLAGAAYEQYF. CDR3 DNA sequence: TGCGCCAGCAGCTTGCTAGCGGGAGCAGCCTACGAGCAGTACTTC.

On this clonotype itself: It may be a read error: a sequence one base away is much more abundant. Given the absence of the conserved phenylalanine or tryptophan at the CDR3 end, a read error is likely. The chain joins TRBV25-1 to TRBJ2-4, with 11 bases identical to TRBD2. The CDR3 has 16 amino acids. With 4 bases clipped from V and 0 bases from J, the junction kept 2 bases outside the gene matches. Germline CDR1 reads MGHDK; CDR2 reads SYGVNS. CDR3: CASSGGTSGAKNIQYL. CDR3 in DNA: TGTGCCAGCAGTGGGGGGACTAGCGGAGCCAAAAACATTCAGTACCTC.

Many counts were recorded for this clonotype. The CDR3 protein is CASSLRENTEAFF. The CDR3 coding sequence is TGTGCCAGCAGTTTGAGAGAGAACACTGAAGCTTTCTTT. This rearrangement joins TRBV27 to TRBJ1-1; D unclear. The CDR3 totals 13 residues. The germline CDR1 and CDR2 sequences are MNHEY and SMNVEV (reference sequence). With 3 bases removed from V and 1 base from J, the gap between germline ends came to 6 bases.

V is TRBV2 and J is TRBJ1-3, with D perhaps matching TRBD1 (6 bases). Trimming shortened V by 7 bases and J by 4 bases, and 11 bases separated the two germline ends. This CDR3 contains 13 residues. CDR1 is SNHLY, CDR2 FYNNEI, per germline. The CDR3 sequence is CASIGTRGNTIYF. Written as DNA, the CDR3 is TGTGCCAGCATCGGGACAAGAGGAAACACCATATATTTT. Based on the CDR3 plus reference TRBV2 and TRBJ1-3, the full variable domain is EPEVTQTPSHQVTQMGQEVILRCVPISNHLYFYWYRQILGQKVEFLVSFYNNEISEKSEIFDDQFSVERPDGSNFTLKIRSTKLEDSAMYFCASIGTRGNTIYFGEGSWLTVV.

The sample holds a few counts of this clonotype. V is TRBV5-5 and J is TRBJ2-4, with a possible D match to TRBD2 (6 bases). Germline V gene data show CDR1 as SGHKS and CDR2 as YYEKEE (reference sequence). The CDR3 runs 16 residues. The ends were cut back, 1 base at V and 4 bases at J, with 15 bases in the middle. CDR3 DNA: TGTGCCAGCAGCTTGTCCGTGCCGGGAGAGAAAAACATTCAGTACTTC. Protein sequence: CASSLSVPGEKNIQYF.

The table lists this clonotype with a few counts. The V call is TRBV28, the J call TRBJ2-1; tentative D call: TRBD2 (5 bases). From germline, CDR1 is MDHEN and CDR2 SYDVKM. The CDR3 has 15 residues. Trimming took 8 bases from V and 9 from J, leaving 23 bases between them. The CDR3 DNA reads TGTGCCAGCCGCCTCGGACTGTTGGTTAGCGCTGAGCAGTTCTTC. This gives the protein CASRLGLLVSAEQFF.